This is a list of T cell receptor beta chains from one sample in a study of CD8 T cells in ankylosing spondylitis. One entry per CDR3 protein results from TCRdb running MiXCR on the 5' RACE reads. The data hold under 200,000 distinct CDR3 sequences, with 10% to 15% observed a single time. The sample was blood, either unsorted or a sorted T cell fraction (not recorded which). The receptor set was obtained from a female donor with ankylosing spondylitis or in good health (not recorded which). The CDR3 runs from the conserved cysteine through the conserved F or W. A D gene is named only where the DNA matches it firmly. Clone sizes are given selectively: once, few, many, or a class where the clone is expanded.

size: NA
J: TRBJ2-7
V: TRBV5-4
D: TRBD1
DNA: TGTGCCAGCAGCTTTCCGGGACAGGGAGGCCACGAGCAGTACTTC
CDR3: CASSFPGQGGHEQYF

size: many
J: TRBJ2-7
V: TRBV7-2
D: NA
DNA: TGTGCCAGCAGCAACCCGACCCATAGACAGGCCTCCTACGAGCAGTACTTC
CDR3: CASSNPTHRQASYEQYF

size: many
J: TRBJ2-7
V: TRBV28
D: TRBD1
DNA: TGTGCCAGCAGTAATACCGGGACAGGGACTAACGAGCAGTACTTC
CDR3: CASSNTGTGTNEQYF

size: many
J: TRBJ2-2
V: TRBV12-3/TRBV12-4
D: NA
DNA: TGTGCCAGCAGGAAGACGGGGTTGAACACCGGGGAGCTGTTTTTT
CDR3: CASRKTGLNTGELFF

size: many
J: TRBJ2-3
V: TRBV3-1
D: NA
DNA: TGTGCCAGCAGCCAAGACGGGGCCACGGATACGCAGTATTTT
CDR3: CASSQDGATDTQYF

size: many
J: TRBJ2-5
V: TRBV20-1
D: NA
DNA: TGCAGTGCTCGTACCAGGGGGACCCAGTACTTC
CDR3: CSARTRGTQYF

size: few
J: TRBJ2-1
V: TRBV7-9
D: NA
DNA: TGTGCCAGCAGCTTAGAACACGAGTACAATGAGCAGTTCTTC
CDR3: CASSLEHEYNEQFF

size: many
J: TRBJ2-1
V: TRBV2
D: TRBD2
DNA: TGTGCCAGCAGGGCGGGTAGCGGGAGTCTTCGGGGGCAGTTCTTC
CDR3: CASRAGSGSLRGQFF

size: few
J: TRBJ1-5
V: TRBV20-1
D: NA
DNA: TGCTGTGCTAGAGATTTCGGGGGGACTAGCAATCAGCCCCAGCATTTT
CDR3: CCARDFGGTSNQPQHF

size: many
J: TRBJ1-1
V: TRBV5-1
D: NA
DNA: TGCGCCAGCAGCACCAGCCGGGGGACTGAAGCTTTCTTT
CDR3: CASSTSRGTEAFF

size: NA
J: TRBJ2-3
V: TRBV2
D: NA
DNA: TGTGCCAGCAGGCGGCAAGCCGCAGATACGCAGTATTTT
CDR3: CASRRQAADTQYF

size: NA
J: TRBJ2-7
V: TRBV27
D: NA
DNA: TGTGCCAGCAGTCCCTCAAGGGGCACGATATCCTACGAGCAGTACTTC
CDR3: CASSPSRGTISYEQYF

size: many
J: TRBJ1-2
V: TRBV28
D: NA
DNA: TGTGCCAGCACCCTTCCCGGGGGGCGGGATGGCTACACCTTC
CDR3: CASTLPGGRDGYTF

size: NA
J: TRBJ2-6
V: TRBV10-3
D: TRBD1
DNA: TGTGCCATCAGTGAGCTGGAGACAGGGTCGGGGGCCAACGTCCTGACTTTC
CDR3: CAISELETGSGANVLTF

size: many
J: TRBJ1-1
V: TRBV20-1
D: TRBD1
DNA: TGCAGTGCTAGAAACCTACAGGGGACTGAAGCTTTCTTT
CDR3: CSARNLQGTEAFF

size: NA
J: TRBJ2-2
V: TRBV7-9
D: NA
DNA: TGTGCCAGCAGCACCCAAGGTGACACCGGGGAGCTGTTTTTT
CDR3: CASSTQGDTGELFF

size: NA
J: TRBJ2-5
V: TRBV7-2
D: TRBD1
DNA: TGTGCCAGCAGCTTAGTTCGGGGACAGGGAGGGACCCAGTACTTC
CDR3: CASSLVRGQGGTQYF

size: few
J: TRBJ2-1
V: TRBV20-1
D: TRBD2
DNA: TGCAGTGCTATTGGGACTAGCGGAGGTAATGAGCAGTTCTTC
CDR3: CSAIGTSGGNEQFF

size: NA
J: TRBJ1-1
V: TRBV6-2/TRBV6-3
D: NA
DNA: TGTGCCAGCAGTGATTTTAGGGGGGAGAACACTGAAGCTTTCTTT
CDR3: CASSDFRGENTEAFF

size: NA
J: TRBJ1-5
V: TRBV9
D: NA
DNA: TGTGCCAGCAGCGTAGCAGGGTACCAGCCCCAGCATTTT
CDR3: CASSVAGYQPQHF

size: few
J: TRBJ2-1
V: TRBV5-1
D: TRBD2
DNA: TGCGCCAGCAGCTCGGGGGGAGAGGTCTACAATGAGCAGTTCTTC
CDR3: CASSSGGEVYNEQFF

size: many
J: TRBJ2-4
V: TRBV7-2
D: NA
DNA: TGTGCCAGCAGCGCCAGACCGGCTGGGGGGATTCAGTACTTC
CDR3: CASSARPAGGIQYF

size: few
J: TRBJ2-3
V: TRBV7-2
D: NA
DNA: TGTGCCAGCAGCTTACCCCCATCGGGCACAGATACGCAGTATTTT
CDR3: CASSLPPSGTDTQYF

size: many
J: TRBJ1-5
V: TRBV12-3/TRBV12-4
D: NA
DNA: TGTGCCAGCAGTTCGGGGGCTGGGAATCAGCCCCAGCATTTT
CDR3: CASSSGAGNQPQHF

size: many
J: TRBJ2-7
V: TRBV6-1
D: NA
DNA: TGTGCCAGCCGGGGCAAAGTGATCCAATCCTACGAGCAGTACTTC
CDR3: CASRGKVIQSYEQYF

size: few
J: TRBJ2-1
V: TRBV2
D: TRBD2
DNA: TGTGCCAGCAAAACCCTAGCGGGAGGTTTGAGTGAGCAGTTCTTC
CDR3: CASKTLAGGLSEQFF

size: many
J: TRBJ2-3
V: TRBV4-3
D: TRBD2
DNA: TGCGCCAGCAGCTTCTACGCCGGGACTAGCGGGAGTGGAGGCACAGATACGCAGTATTTT
CDR3: CASSFYAGTSGSGGTDTQYF

size: many
J: TRBJ2-7
V: TRBV12-3/TRBV12-4
D: NA
DNA: TGTGCCAGCAGCCTAGGGCACAGGAGCTCCTACGAGCAGTACTTC
CDR3: CASSLGHRSSYEQYF

size: NA
J: TRBJ2-7
V: TRBV3-1
D: NA
DNA: TGTGCCAGCAGTCAGGCCCATAGAGGCGGCGAGCAGTACTTC
CDR3: CASSQAHRGGEQYF

size: many
J: TRBJ2-3
V: TRBV7-7
D: TRBD2
DNA: TGTGCTAGCAGCTTACGGAGCGGGATGGGAGATACGCAGTATTTT
CDR3: CASSLRSGMGDTQYF

size: many
J: TRBJ2-3
V: TRBV11-2
D: TRBD2
DNA: TGTGCCAGCAGCATAGGGGGGACTAGCGGGGGCACAGATACGCAGTATTTT
CDR3: CASSIGGTSGGTDTQYF

size: few
J: TRBJ2-5
V: TRBV10-3
D: NA
DNA: TGTGCCATCAGTGACCAGGACGGATCTCGGGGGACCCAGTACTTC
CDR3: CAISDQDGSRGTQYF

size: many
J: TRBJ1-2
V: TRBV4-2
D: NA
DNA: TGTGCCAGCAGCCAAAACAACTATGGCTACACCTTC
CDR3: CASSQNNYGYTF

size: NA
J: TRBJ1-2
V: TRBV20-1
D: TRBD1
DNA: TGCAGTGCTAGTGGTGTACAGGGGGCAGATGGCTACACCTTC
CDR3: CSASGVQGADGYTF

size: many
J: TRBJ1-1
V: TRBV4-3
D: TRBD1
DNA: TGCGCCAGCAGCCAGTACCGGGACAGTCTGAACACTGAAGCTTTCTTT
CDR3: CASSQYRDSLNTEAFF

size: many
J: TRBJ2-2
V: TRBV12-3/TRBV12-4
D: NA
DNA: TGTGCCACCTCTGGGAGTCCCATCGGGGAGCTGTTTTTT
CDR3: CATSGSPIGELFF

size: few
J: TRBJ2-7
V: TRBV7-2
D: TRBD2
DNA: TGTGCCAGCAGGGGAAGCGCGACCAGCGGGAGTGGGTACGAGCAGTACTTC
CDR3: CASRGSATSGSGYEQYF

size: many
J: TRBJ2-7
V: TRBV14
D: NA
DNA: TGTGCCAGCAGCCAAGATCTTAGATACGAGCAGTACTTC
CDR3: CASSQDLRYEQYF

size: many
J: TRBJ1-1
V: TRBV12-5
D: NA
DNA: TGTGCTAGTGCCCTACAGGGGAACACTGAAGCTTTCTTT
CDR3: CASALQGNTEAFF

size: many
J: TRBJ2-2
V: TRBV19
D: NA
DNA: TGTGCCAGTAGTACTTCGATCCGGAGTACCTTGGACACCGGGGAGCTGTTTTTT
CDR3: CASSTSIRSTLDTGELFF

size: NA
J: TRBJ1-4
V: TRBV20-1
D: NA
DNA: TGCAGTGCAATGGGTGGTGAAAAACTGTTTTTT
CDR3: CSAMGGEKLFF

size: NA
J: TRBJ2-7
V: TRBV5-1
D: NA
DNA: TGCGCCAGCAGCCCTCTCGGGTCAAACTACGAGCAGTACTTC
CDR3: CASSPLGSNYEQYF

size: few
J: TRBJ2-1
V: TRBV11-3
D: NA
DNA: TGTGCCAGCAGCTCCTCGGCGGCTTGGGGCAATGAGCAGTTCTTC
CDR3: CASSSSAAWGNEQFF

size: many
J: TRBJ1-2
V: TRBV20-1
D: TRBD1
DNA: TGCAGTGCTGGTGACAGGGGCGATGGCTACACCTTC
CDR3: CSAGDRGDGYTF